The 21 T cell receptor beta chains listed next were all sequenced from one sample in a study of blood T cell repertoires in COVID-19. Here immunoSEQ multiplex PCR was the method, and the copy in TCRdb shows in-frame clones only, minus some. The sample has fewer than 350,000 clones; about 86% are singletons. Sequencing was carried out using peripheral blood. The receptor set was obtained from a woman aged 55-69 years with active or convalescent COVID-19.

The chain couples TRBV4-1 to TRBJ1-2; D not certain. This CDR3 contains 14 residues. Looked up from germline, CDR1 is MGHRA and CDR2 is YSYEKL. V lost 0 bases to trimming and J lost 1 base, with 6 bases between them. The CDR3 region is CASSQESLNYGYTF. The CDR3 DNA sequence: TGCGCCAGCAGCCAAGAATCACTTAACTATGGCTACACCTTC.

The chain employs TRBV7-2 and TRBJ2-1; D uncertain. V dropped 4 bases and J dropped 4 bases, with 8 bases sitting between them. This CDR3 spans 13 amino acids. Germline V gene data show CDR1 as SGHTA and CDR2 as FQGNSA. The CDR3 sequence is CASSSQVYNEQFF. DNA of the CDR3: TGTGCCAGCAGCTCCCAGGTTTACAATGAGCAGTTCTTC. Variable domain in full (rest from reference TRBV7-2 and TRBJ2-1): GAGVSQSPSNKVTEKGKDVELRCDPISGHTALYWYRQSLGQGLEFLIYFQGNSAPDKSGLPSDRFSAERTGGSVSTLTIQRTQQEDSAVYLCASSSQVYNEQFFGPGTRLTVL.

This chain joins TRBV7-9 and TRBJ2-5; D gene unclear. The germline gives CDR1 SEHNR, CDR2 FQNEAQ (reference sequence). The CDR3 contains 14 residues. Trimming left V 3 bases short and J 4 bases short, with 12 bases between. This chain's CDR3 is CASSLGLERETQYF. The CDR3 bases are TGTGCCAGCAGCTTGGGTTTGGAGAGAGAGACCCAGTACTTC.

The chain has TRBV2 and TRBJ2-2; D ambiguous. Looked up from germline, CDR1 is SNHLY and CDR2 is FYNNEI. Trimming left V 7 bases short and J 3 bases short, with 3 bases between. CDR3 length equals 11 residues. CDR3 sequence: CASTYTGELFF. The CDR3, as DNA: TGTGCCAGCACGTACACCGGGGAGCTGTTTTTT.

The V gene is TRBV3-1 (or the pseudogene TRBV3-2), the J gene TRBJ2-5; the match to TRBD2 covers 10 bases. This CDR3 comprises 18 residues. The junction had 13 bases not matched to a gene; V was cut back by 2 bases and J by 4 bases. CDR1 LGHDT and CDR2 YNNKEL come from the germline V gene (reference sequence). In nucleotides, the CDR3 is TGTGCCAGCAGCCAAACGGGGGGCCTAGCGGGGGTGCGAGAGACCCAGTACTTC. It encodes CASSQTGGLAGVRETQYF.

The chain links TRBV5-4 to TRBJ1-2, with 7 positions matching TRBD1. The CDR3 covers 13 residues. The J segment lost 4 bases and the V segment lost 5 bases, leaving 5 bases of the junction unmatched. Germline V gene lookup returns CDR1 SGHNT and CDR2 YYREEE (reference sequence). The CDR3 DNA sequence: TGTGCCAGCAGATCGACAGGGATCTATGGCTACACCTTC. This encodes CASRSTGIYGYTF.

In its sample, this clone was seen a few times. The rearrangement joins TRBV7-3 to TRBJ1-1, with D possibly TRBD1 on 5 matching bases. Germline V gene sequence: CDR1 SGHTA, CDR2 FQGTGA. The length of the CDR3 is 15 residues. With 2 bases removed from V and 1 base from J, the gap between germline ends came to 11 bases. The CDR3 loop reads CASSLGIGGNTEAFF. The CDR3 DNA reads as TGTGCCAGCAGCTTAGGGATCGGGGGGAACACTGAAGCTTTCTTT.

The chain recombines TRBV24-1 with TRBJ2-7; 11 nucleotides line up with TRBD1. Germline CDR1 and CDR2: KGHDR and SFDVKD. V gave up 4 bases and J gave up 7 bases; unmatched junction bases: 8. This CDR3 is 15 amino acids long. CDR3 amino acids: CATSEGGQGAREQYF. The CDR3 DNA follows: TGTGCCACCAGTGAAGGTGGACAGGGGGCGCGGGAGCAGTACTTC.

V usage is TRBV19 and J usage is TRBJ1-2, with D possibly TRBD1 on 5 matching bases. With 6 bases removed from V and 6 bases from J, the gap between germline ends came to 14 bases. Germline V gives CDR1 LNHDA, CDR2 SQIVND (reference sequence). The CDR3 totals 13 residues. The CDR3 spells CASREGIKHGYTF. The CDR3 nucleotides read TGTGCCAGTAGGGAGGGGATTAAGCATGGCTACACCTTC.

The rearrangement uses TRBV7-8 and TRBJ1-1, with TRBD1 as a possible D gene (6 bases). The V end lost 5 bases, the J end lost 0 bases, and 13 bases lay between the germline ends. CDR1 is SGHVS, CDR2 FQNEAQ, per germline. The CDR3 contains 15 residues. The CDR3 region has the DNA TGTGCCAGCAGCCAAATTGGACAGATGAACACTGAAGCTTTCTTT. This translates into CASSQIGQMNTEAFF.

This chain uses TRBV5-1 with TRBJ1-1; D is possibly TRBD1 (6 bases). The germline V gene encodes CDR1 SGHRS and CDR2 YFSETQ. V was cut by 4 bases and J by 9 bases, with 16 bases left in between. The CDR3 extends over 13 amino acids. CDR3 in DNA: TGCGCCAGCAGCACCCTCGACAGGAATCAAGCTTTCTTT. It specifies CASSTLDRNQAFF.

This chain joins TRBV6-5 and TRBJ2-5; TRBD1 matches 10 bases. After removal of 6 bases from V and 5 bases from J, the junction contained 6 bases not matched to a gene. Per the germline V gene, CDR1 is MNHEY and CDR2 is SVGAGI. The CDR3 has 14 amino acids. The DNA of the CDR3 is TGTGCCAGCAGGACCGGGACAGGGGATGAGACCCAGTACTTC. Translation: CASRTGTGDETQYF.

This chain joins TRBV5-6 and TRBJ2-3; 12 nucleotides align to TRBD2. The trim removed 4 bases at V and 0 bases at J, leaving 6 bases unmatched. Germline CDR1 is SGHDT and CDR2 is YYEEEE. The CDR3 length is 17 residues. CDR3 nucleotides: TGTGCCAGCAGCCGCCGACTAGCGGGGGATAGCACAGATACGCAGTATTTT. It is translated as CASSRRLAGDSTDTQYF. Full variable domain (remainder filled in from reference TRBV5-6 and TRBJ2-3): DAGVTQSPTHLIKTRGQQVTLRCSPKSGHDTVSWYQQALGQGPQFIFQYYEEEERQRGNFPDRFSGHQFPNYSSELNVNALLLGDSALYLCASSRRLAGDSTDTQYFGPGTRLTVL.

There are a few counts of this clone. The chain carries TRBV7-9 and TRBJ1-2; D is perhaps TRBD1 (5 bases). Germline V gene sequence: CDR1 SEHNR, CDR2 FQNEAQ (reference sequence). The CDR3 runs 15 residues. V lost 5 bases and J 0 bases, leaving 13 bases between the germline ends. The CDR3 spells CASSEQDGANYGYTF. The CDR3 DNA sequence: TGTGCCAGCAGCGAACAGGACGGAGCTAACTATGGCTACACCTTC.

V and J are TRBV7-2 and TRBJ1-5; TRBD1 might be the D (6 bases). The CDR3 length is 16 residues. Trimming took off 2 bases at V and 0 bases at J, with 11 bases between the two ends. The V gene's germline CDR1 is SGHTA and CDR2 FQGNSA. CDR3 residues: CASSLFGTHSNQPQHF. CDR3 nucleotides: TGTGCCAGCAGCTTATTCGGGACACATAGCAATCAGCCCCAGCATTTT. Full variable domain (missing parts from reference TRBV7-2 and TRBJ1-5): GAGVSQSPSNKVTEKGKDVELRCDPISGHTALYWYRQSLGQGLEFLIYFQGNSAPDKSGLPSDRFSAERTGGSVSTLTIQRTQQEDSAVYLCASSLFGTHSNQPQHFGDGTRLSIL.

This sequence joins TRBV9 and TRBJ1-3; 11 bases align to TRBD1. Losses at the gene ends were 5 bases for V and 4 bases for J; bases not matched to a gene: 8. The CDR3 is 16 amino acids. Germline V gene data show CDR1 as SGDLS and CDR2 as YYNGEE. The CDR3 reads CASSAWDRGEGNTIYF. DNA for the CDR3: TGTGCCAGCAGTGCCTGGGACAGGGGGGAAGGAAACACCATATATTTT.

V and J are TRBV19 and TRBJ1-1, with D unclear. The CDR3 length is 14 residues. CDR1 is LNHDA and CDR2 is SQIVND in the germline V gene (reference sequence). The V and J ends lost 3 bases and 6 bases respectively, with 14 bases between them. The CDR3 coding sequence is TGTGCCAGTAGTATCGACGGGGTAATTGCTGAAGCTTTCTTT. This translates into CASSIDGVIAEAFF.

The chain couples TRBV29-1 to TRBJ2-1; 10 nucleotides line up with TRBD2. With 3 bases clipped from V and 6 bases from J, the junction kept 11 bases outside the gene matches. Germline CDR1 and CDR2: SQVTM and ANQGSEA. The CDR3 length is 16 residues. In nucleotides, the CDR3 is TGCAGCGTTGATGACCCCAGCGGGGGGGTTATCAATGAGCAGTTCTTC. Translating it yields CSVDDPSGGVINEQFF.

The chain uses TRBV7-9 and TRBJ2-7, with D uncertain. CDR3 size: 13 residues. Germline loops: CDR1 SEHNR, CDR2 FQNEAQ (reference sequence). V gave up 2 bases and J gave up 12 bases, with 17 bases separating them. The DNA of the CDR3 is TGTGCCAGCAGCTTAAGTAGCTCTGAAGAACGGTACTTC. It translates to CASSLSSSEERYF.

The chain couples TRBV2 to TRBJ2-7; D uncertain. The V and J ends lost 3 bases and 0 bases respectively, with 12 bases between them. The CDR3 runs to 15 residues. Germline V lookup: CDR1 SNHLY, CDR2 FYNNEI. CDR3 residues: CASSEDDGDSYEQYF. The DNA of the CDR3 is TGTGCCAGCAGTGAGGATGACGGAGACTCCTACGAGCAGTACTTC.

The V call is TRBV11-2, the J call TRBJ2-2, with D perhaps TRBD2 (7 bases). Germline V CDR1 and CDR2: SGHAT, FQNNGV. The V end lost 8 bases, the J end lost 5 bases, and 24 bases lay between the germline ends. This CDR3 has 17 residues. CDR3 in amino acids: CASFPGAGGGVTGELFF. CDR3 sequence (DNA): TGTGCCAGCTTCCCCGGTGCTGGGGGGGGCGTGACCGGGGAGCTGTTTTTT.